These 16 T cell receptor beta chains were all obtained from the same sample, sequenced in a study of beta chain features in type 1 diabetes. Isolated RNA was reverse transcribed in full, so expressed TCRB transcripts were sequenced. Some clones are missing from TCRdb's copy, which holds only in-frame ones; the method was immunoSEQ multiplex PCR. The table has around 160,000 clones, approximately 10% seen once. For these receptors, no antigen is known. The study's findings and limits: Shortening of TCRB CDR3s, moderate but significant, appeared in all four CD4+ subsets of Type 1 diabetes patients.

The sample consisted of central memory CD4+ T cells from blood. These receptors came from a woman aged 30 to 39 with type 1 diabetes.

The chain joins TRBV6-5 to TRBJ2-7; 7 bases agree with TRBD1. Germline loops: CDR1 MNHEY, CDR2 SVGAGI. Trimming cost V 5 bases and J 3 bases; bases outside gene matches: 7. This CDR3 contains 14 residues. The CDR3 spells CASSRTSGGYEQYF. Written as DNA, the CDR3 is TGTGCCAGCAGTAGAACGTCAGGGGGCTACGAGCAGTACTTC.

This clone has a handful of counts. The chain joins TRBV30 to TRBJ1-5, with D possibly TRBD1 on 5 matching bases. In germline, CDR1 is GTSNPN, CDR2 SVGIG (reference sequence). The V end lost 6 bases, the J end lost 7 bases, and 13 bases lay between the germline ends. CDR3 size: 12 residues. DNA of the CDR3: TGTGCCTGTGCTACGGCAGGGCAGCCCCAGCATTTT. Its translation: CACATAGQPQHF.

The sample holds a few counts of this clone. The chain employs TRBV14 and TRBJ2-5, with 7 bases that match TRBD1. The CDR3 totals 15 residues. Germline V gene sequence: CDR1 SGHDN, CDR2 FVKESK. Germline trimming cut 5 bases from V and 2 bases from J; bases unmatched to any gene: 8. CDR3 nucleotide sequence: TGTGCCAGCAGCACAGGGGTGGTCGAGCAAGAGACCCAGTACTTC. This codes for CASSTGVVEQETQYF.

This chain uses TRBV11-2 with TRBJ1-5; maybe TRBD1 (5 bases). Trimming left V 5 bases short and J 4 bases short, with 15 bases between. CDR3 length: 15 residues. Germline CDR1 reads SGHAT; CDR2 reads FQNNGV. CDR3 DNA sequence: TGTGCCAGCAGCCCAGGGCCAGGGTGGAATCAGCCCCAGCATTTT. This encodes CASSPGPGWNQPQHF.

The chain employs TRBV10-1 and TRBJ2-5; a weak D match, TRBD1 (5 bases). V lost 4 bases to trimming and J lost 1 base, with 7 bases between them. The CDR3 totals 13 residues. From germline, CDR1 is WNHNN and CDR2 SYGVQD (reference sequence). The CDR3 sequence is CASSGQSQETQYF. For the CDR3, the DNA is TGCGCCAGCAGTGGACAGTCCCAAGAGACCCAGTACTTC.

The CDR3 protein is CASSQEGYNEQFF. CDR3 nucleotide sequence: TGCGCCAGCAGTCAGGAGGGTTACAATGAGCAGTTCTTC. The rearrangement uses TRBV5-1 and TRBJ2-1; D is perhaps TRBD2 (6 bases). There are 13 residues in the CDR3. Looked up from germline, CDR1 is SGHRS and CDR2 is YFSETQ. V dropped 5 bases and J dropped 4 bases, with 10 bases sitting between them.

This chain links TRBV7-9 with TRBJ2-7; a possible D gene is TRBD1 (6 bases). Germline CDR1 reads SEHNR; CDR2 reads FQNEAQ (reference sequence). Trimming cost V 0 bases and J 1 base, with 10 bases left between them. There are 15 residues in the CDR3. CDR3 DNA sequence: TGTGCCAGCAGCTTAGCGACGGGACATTCCTACGAGCAGTACTTC. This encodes CASSLATGHSYEQYF. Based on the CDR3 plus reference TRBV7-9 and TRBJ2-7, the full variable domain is DTGVSQNPRHKITKRGQNVTFRCDPISEHNRLYWYRQTLGQGPEFLTYFQNEAQLEKSRLLSDRFSAERPKGSFSTLEIQRTEQGDSAMYLCASSLATGHSYEQYFGPGTRLTVT.

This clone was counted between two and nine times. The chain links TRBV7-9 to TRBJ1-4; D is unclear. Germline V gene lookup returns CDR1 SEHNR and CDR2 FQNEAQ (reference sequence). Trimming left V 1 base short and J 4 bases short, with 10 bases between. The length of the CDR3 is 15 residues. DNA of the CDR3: TGTGCCAGCAGCTTAGACCGGGTTCATAATGAAAAACTGTTTTTT. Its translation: CASSLDRVHNEKLFF. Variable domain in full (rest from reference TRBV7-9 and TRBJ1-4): DTGVSQNPRHKITKRGQNVTFRCDPISEHNRLYWYRQTLGQGPEFLTYFQNEAQLEKSRLLSDRFSAERPKGSFSTLEIQRTEQGDSAMYLCASSLDRVHNEKLFFGSGTQLSVL.

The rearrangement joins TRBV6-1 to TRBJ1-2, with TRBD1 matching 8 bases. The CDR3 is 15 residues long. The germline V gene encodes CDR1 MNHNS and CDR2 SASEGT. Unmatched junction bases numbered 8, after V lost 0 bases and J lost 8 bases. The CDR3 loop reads CASSEAHGQGRGYTF. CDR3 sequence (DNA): TGTGCCAGCAGTGAAGCCCACGGACAGGGTAGGGGCTACACCTTC.

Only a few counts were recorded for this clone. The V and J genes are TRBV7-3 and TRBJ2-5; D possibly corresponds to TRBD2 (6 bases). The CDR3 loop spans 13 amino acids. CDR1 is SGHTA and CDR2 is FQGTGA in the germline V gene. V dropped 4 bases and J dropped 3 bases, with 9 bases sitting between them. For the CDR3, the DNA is TGTGCCAGCAGCTCGGCTAGCGAAGAGACCCAGTACTTC. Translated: CASSSASEETQYF.

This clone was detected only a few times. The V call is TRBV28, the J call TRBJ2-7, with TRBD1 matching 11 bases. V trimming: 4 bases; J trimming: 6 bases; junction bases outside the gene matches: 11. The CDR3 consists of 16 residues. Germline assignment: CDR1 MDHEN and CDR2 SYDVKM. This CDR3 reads CASSSPPGTGGTEQYF. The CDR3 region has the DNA TGTGCCAGCAGTTCTCCCCCCGGGACAGGGGGGACCGAGCAGTACTTC.

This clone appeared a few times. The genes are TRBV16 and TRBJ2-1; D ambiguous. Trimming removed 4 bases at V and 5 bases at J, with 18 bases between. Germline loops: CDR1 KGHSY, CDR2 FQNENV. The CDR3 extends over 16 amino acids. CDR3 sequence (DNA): TGTGCCAGCAGCCCCCTCGGTAATAGCCGACACAATGAGCAGTTCTTC. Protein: CASSPLGNSRHNEQFF.

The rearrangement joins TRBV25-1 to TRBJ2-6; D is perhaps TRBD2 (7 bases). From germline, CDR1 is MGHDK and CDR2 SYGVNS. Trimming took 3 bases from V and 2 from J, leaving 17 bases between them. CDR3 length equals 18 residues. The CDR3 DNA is TGTGCCAGCAGTGATAGGGGACATCGGGGGGCTGGGGCCAACGTCCTGACTTTC. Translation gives CASSDRGHRGAGANVLTF.

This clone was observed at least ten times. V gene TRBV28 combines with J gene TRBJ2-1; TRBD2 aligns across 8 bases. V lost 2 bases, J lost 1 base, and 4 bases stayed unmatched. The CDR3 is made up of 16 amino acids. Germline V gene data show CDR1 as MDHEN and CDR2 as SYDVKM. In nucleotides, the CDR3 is TGTGCCAGCAGTTTACCATCGGGAGGGTCCTACAATGAGCAGTTCTTC. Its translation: CASSLPSGGSYNEQFF.

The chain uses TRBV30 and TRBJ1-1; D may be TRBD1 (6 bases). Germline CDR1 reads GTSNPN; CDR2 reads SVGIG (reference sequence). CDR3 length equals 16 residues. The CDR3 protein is CAYSNRETRMSTEAFF. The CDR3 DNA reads TGTGCTTACTCAAACAGGGAAACCAGAATGAGCACTGAAGCTTTCTTT.

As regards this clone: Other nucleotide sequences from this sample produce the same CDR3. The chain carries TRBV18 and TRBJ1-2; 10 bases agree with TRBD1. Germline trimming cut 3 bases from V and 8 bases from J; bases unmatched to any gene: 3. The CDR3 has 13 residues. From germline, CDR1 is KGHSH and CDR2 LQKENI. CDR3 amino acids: CASSPGTGEGYTF. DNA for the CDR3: TGTGCCAGCTCACCCGGGACAGGGGAAGGCTACACCTTC.